The subject of this entry is one TCR beta chain. Its antigen remains unknown. This entry belongs to a study of cytomegalovirus exposure and HLA in healthy donors. Overall study context: Most donors, less than 85% of more than 300 genotyped, fell in the Caucasian-associated ancestry cluster.

V was clipped by 4 bases and J by 1 base, with 13 bases between them. This CDR3 is 15 amino acids long. Germline values: CDR1 MNHEY, CDR2 SVGAGI. Whole-study results and caveats: Productive rates of about 87% or about 30% were seen for most TCR beta V segments in an earlier analysis. What was likely a sequencing artifact was a cluster of highly shared sequence variants.

This PCR relied on a set of 60 Vbeta primers and 13 Jbeta primers. The repertoire was sequenced with immunoSEQ multiplex PCR; TCRdb's copy has only in-frame clones and lacks some. The table records 85,000 to 130,000 clones, about 70% of them present only once. The sample taken for sequencing was PBMCs. The origin of this receptor is a boy younger than 18 in good health and CMV-seronegative. The rearrangement joins TRBV6-5 to TRBJ1-1; a possible D gene is TRBD1 (5 bases). The CDR3 protein is CASSSQGAGNTEAFF. The CDR3 DNA follows: TGTGCCAGCAGTTCCCAGGGTGCCGGGAACACTGAAGCTTTCTTT.